This TCR beta chain was sequenced in a study of Tregs in tolerant kidney transplant recipients. At the level of the study: Mixed chimerism was transient after nonmyeloablative marrow transplants from related graft donors. The study's findings and limits: For some patients, primers changed over time, blocking nucleotide-level comparison. Donor-specific Treg expansion exceeded global Treg expansion in tolerant patients, suggesting antigen drive. Biological reproducibility was not directly addressed, but technical replication error appeared minimal.

As regards this clone: What it binds is unknown. From the germline J gene comes the end of the CDR3, since the read stops 3 residues before it.

Trimming removed 0 bases from V and 6 bases from J, with 12 bases in between. Germline V gene lookup returns CDR1 SQVTM and CDR2 ANQGSEA. CDR3 length: 14 residues. Only in-frame clones appear in the TCRdb table, and some are missing; sequencing was by immunoSEQ multiplex PCR. The specimen's table records more than 45,000 clones. The TCR originated in a human donor who received a combined kidney and bone marrow transplant. Sample: CD4+ T cells from blood, taken before the transplant. The gene calls are TRBV29-1 and TRBJ2-1; D is unclear. The CDR3 spells CSVEDQLTGNEQFF. Incomplete CDR3 DNA: TGCAGCGTTGAAGATCAACTAACGGGCAATGAG.